The subject of this entry is one T cell receptor beta chain. The antigen remains undetermined. This entry belongs to a study of PD-1 blockade in classical Hodgkin lymphoma. Across the study: A 3 mg/kg intravenous dose of nivolumab was received by patients every 2 weeks. Study-level results: After ASCT, patients who started nivolumab under 1 year later were excluded. CD4+ TCR diversity climbed significantly by C4D1, unlike CD8+ TCR diversity. Baseline TCR diversity was reportedly lower in newly diagnosed patients than healthy donors.

Only in-frame clones appear in the TCRdb table, and some are missing; sequencing was by immunoSEQ multiplex PCR. The sample has 90,000 to 110,000 clones; approximately 89% are singletons. Germline CDR1 and CDR2: LNHDA and SQIVND (reference sequence). The V end was cut by 0 bases, the J end by 5 bases, with 14 bases between. The CDR3 has 15 amino acids. Time point specified: cycle 4 day 1 (C4D1), after 6 weeks of nivolumab. Following autologous stem cell transplantation, relapse occurred in every patient, and exposure to brentuximab vedotin varied. Sequencing used peripheral blood mononuclear cells (PBMCs), obtained before the fourth cycle of nivolumab. This chain joins TRBV19 and TRBJ2-7; D may match TRBD1 or TRBD2 (6 bases each). This receptor was identified in a human donor with classical Hodgkin lymphoma. CDR3 region: CASSIDRRDIHEQYF. The CDR3 nucleotides are TGTGCCAGTAGTATAGATCGGCGGGACATCCACGAGCAGTACTTC. Variable domain in full (rest from reference TRBV19 and TRBJ2-7): DGGITQSPKYLFRKEGQNVTLSCEQNLNHDAMYWYRQDPGQGLRLIYYSQIVNDFQKGDIAEGYSVSREKKESFPLTVTSAQKNPTAFYLCASSIDRRDIHEQYFGPGTRLTVT.